Presented here are 28 T cell receptor beta chains from one specimen sequenced in a study of blood T cell repertoires in COVID-19. The repertoire was sequenced with immunoSEQ multiplex PCR; TCRdb's copy has only in-frame clones and lacks some. This table holds roughly 130,000 clones, around 79% found once. Material for sequencing was peripheral blood. The receptors were gathered from a woman between 65 and 79 years old with COVID-19, enrolled during active disease.

The chain recombines TRBV6-5 with TRBJ1-3; no definite D call. The CDR3 extends over 15 amino acids. Germline assignment: CDR1 MNHEY and CDR2 SVGAGI. Between the trimmed V and J ends, which lost 6 bases and 4 bases, there was a span of 16 bases. DNA for the CDR3: TGTGCCAGCAGGAATGGCGGAGGCGGAGGAAACACCATATATTTT. Its translation is CASRNGGGGGNTIYF.

This clone was recorded many times. The chain uses TRBV4-1 and TRBJ1-1; D call uncertain. The CDR3 extends over 15 amino acids. Germline CDR1 reads MGHRA; CDR2 reads YSYEKL. The ends were cut back, 4 bases at V and 2 bases at J, with 14 bases in the middle. Here the CDR3 reads CASSLQVTSNTEAFF. CDR3 DNA sequence: TGCGCCAGCAGCCTCCAGGTTACATCTAACACTGAAGCTTTCTTT.

With regard to this clone: One end of the junction does not line up with germline, which may come from a read error. The V gene is TRBV7-2, the J gene TRBJ2-7, with TRBD2 matching 11 bases. Germline V gene sequence: CDR1 SGHTA, CDR2 FQGNSA. The CDR3 length is 15 residues. CDR3 in amino acids: CASSIAGGPVYEQYF. The CDR3 DNA reads TGTGCCAGCAGCATAGCGGGGGGGCCAGTCTACGAGCAGTACTTC.

The chain recombines TRBV4-1 with TRBJ1-2; D is ambiguous. Germline V gene lookup returns CDR1 MGHRA and CDR2 YSYEKL. The CDR3 contains 13 residues. The V and J ends lost 0 bases and 8 bases respectively, with 10 bases between them. The CDR3 nucleotides are TGCGCCAGCAGCCAAGAGGTCCGAGTCGGCTACACCTTC. It codes for CASSQEVRVGYTF.

The genes are TRBV30 and TRBJ1-2, with 8 bases matching TRBD1. The CDR3 sequence is 13 residues long. V was pared by 1 base and J by 5 bases, with 3 bases of the junction left unmatched. CDR1 and CDR2 (germline): GTSNPN, SVGIG (reference sequence). CDR3 bases: TGTGCCTGGAGTGGCCAGGGGGCTTATGGCTACACCTTC. Residues: CAWSGQGAYGYTF.

The chain employs TRBV3-1 (or the pseudogene TRBV3-2) and TRBJ2-5, with a possible D match to TRBD1 (5 bases). Germline CDR1 and CDR2: LGHDT and YNNKEL (reference sequence). The V gene lost 4 bases and the J gene lost 4 bases, with 13 bases spanning the gap. The CDR3 is 14 amino acids. In nucleotides, the CDR3 is TGTGCCAGCAGCCTAGGGGATCGCCTAGAGACCCAGTACTTC. Amino acid sequence: CASSLGDRLETQYF.

The chain is built from TRBV20-1 and TRBJ1-1; 8 nucleotides line up with TRBD1. J gave up 4 bases and V 3 bases, and 4 bases lay outside the gene matches. The CDR3 loop spans 13 amino acids. Germline-derived CDR1 and CDR2 are DFQATT and SNEGSKA (reference sequence). This CDR3 reads CSASGQGATEAFF. CDR3 coding DNA: TGCAGTGCTAGTGGGCAGGGGGCCACTGAAGCTTTCTTT.

The chain recombines TRBV5-1 with TRBJ1-5, with 9 bases lining up with TRBD1. CDR3 length: 15 residues. V lost 4 bases, J lost 5 bases, and 7 bases stayed unmatched. The germline V gene has CDR1 SGHRS and CDR2 YFSETQ. The CDR3 spells CASSAGQGMDQPQHF. CDR3 coding DNA: TGCGCCAGCAGCGCCGGACAGGGGATGGATCAGCCCCAGCATTTT.

The rearrangement joins TRBV5-1 to TRBJ1-2, with D maybe TRBD1 (6 bases). There are 14 residues in the CDR3. V gave up 0 bases and J gave up 1 base, with 7 bases separating them. Germline V gene sequence: CDR1 SGHRS, CDR2 YFSETQ. The CDR3 bases are TGCGCCAGCAGCTTGGGACAGGATAACTATGGCTACACCTTC. Amino acids: CASSLGQDNYGYTF.

The chain couples TRBV7-2 to TRBJ1-3; D not resolved. There are 15 residues in the CDR3. V dropped 0 bases and J dropped 2 bases, with 8 bases sitting between them. Germline V gene lookup returns CDR1 SGHTA and CDR2 FQGNSA. The CDR3 region has the DNA TGTGCCAGCAGCTTAGCGACGACACCTGGAAACACCATATATTTT. Its protein product is CASSLATTPGNTIYF.

The chain uses TRBV19 and TRBJ1-4; the match to TRBD1 covers 7 bases. Germline V lookup: CDR1 LNHDA, CDR2 SQIVND (reference sequence). After removal of 5 bases from V and 3 bases from J, the junction contained 12 bases not matched to a gene. The CDR3 loop spans 17 amino acids. The CDR3 DNA reads TGTGCCAGTAGTCCTCTGGACAGGAGTTGGGCTAATGAAAAACTGTTTTTT. Its protein product is CASSPLDRSWANEKLFF.

The chain combines TRBV7-3 with TRBJ2-2; D is possibly TRBD1 (5 bases). Deletions cut 1 base from V and 4 bases from J, with 7 bases between. The CDR3 is 14 amino acids. Germline loops: CDR1 SGHTA, CDR2 FQGTGA. The CDR3 region has the DNA TGTGCCAGCAGCTTAAGGGGCGGCACCGGGGAGCTGTTTTTT. It specifies CASSLRGGTGELFF.

The J gene is TRBJ1-4, the V gene TRBV19, with 9 positions matching TRBD1. CDR3 length: 18 residues. CDR1 is LNHDA and CDR2 is SQIVND in the germline V gene (reference sequence). V gave up 3 bases and J gave up 7 bases; unmatched junction bases: 15. The CDR3 sequence is CASSIYSGTGMGSEKLFF. CDR3 nucleotide sequence: TGTGCCAGTAGTATCTACTCCGGGACAGGGATGGGAAGTGAAAAACTGTTTTTT.

The gene calls are TRBV19 and TRBJ1-2, with 10 bases matching TRBD1. The CDR3 is made up of 20 amino acids. Germline assignment: CDR1 LNHDA and CDR2 SQIVND (reference sequence). The junction had 19 bases not matched to a gene; V was cut back by 6 bases and J by 0 bases. The CDR3 is CASSPSSLTGGEISNYGYTF. The CDR3 coding sequence is TGTGCCAGTAGCCCCTCTTCGTTGACAGGGGGCGAGATCTCTAACTATGGCTACACCTTC.

J is TRBJ1-2 and V is TRBV5-1, with D perhaps TRBD1 (6 bases). Germline-derived CDR1 and CDR2 are SGHRS and YFSETQ. Trimming took off 4 bases at V and 4 bases at J, with 14 bases between the two ends. The CDR3 extends over 14 amino acids. The CDR3 bases are TGCGCCAGCAGCCTAGGGGCAGGGGTCTATGGCTACACCTTC. Encoded protein: CASSLGAGVYGYTF. Full variable domain (rest looked up from reference TRBV5-1 and TRBJ1-2): KAGVTQTPRYLIKTRGQQVTLSCSPISGHRSVSWYQQTPGQGLQFLFEYFSETQRNKGNFPGRFSGRQFSNSRSEMNVSTLELGDSALYLCASSLGAGVYGYTFGSGTRLTVV.

The V and J genes are TRBV30 and TRBJ2-7; D is uncertain. The CDR3 has 12 residues. V lost 4 bases to trimming and J lost 6 bases, with 13 bases between them. Germline V CDR1 and CDR2: GTSNPN, SVGIG (reference sequence). Written as DNA, the CDR3 is TGTGCCTGGAAGACATCTCCTGGCGAGCAGTACTTC. It yields the protein CAWKTSPGEQYF. Based on the CDR3 plus reference TRBV30 and TRBJ2-7, the full variable domain is SQTIHQWPATLVQPVGSPLSLECTVEGTSNPNLYWYRQAAGRGLQLLFYSVGIGQISSEVPQNLSASRPQDRQFILSSKKLLLSDSGFYLCAWKTSPGEQYFGPGTRLTVT.

Only one count was recorded for this clone. The chain couples TRBV5-1 to TRBJ2-1, with D possibly being TRBD1 (5 bases). The CDR3 loop spans 13 amino acids. Trimming pared 0 bases from V and 6 bases from J, leaving 7 bases between. Germline CDR1 is SGHRS and CDR2 is YFSETQ. The CDR3 loop reads CASSLGQLNEQFF. In DNA form, the CDR3 reads TGCGCCAGCAGCTTGGGACAGCTCAATGAGCAGTTCTTC.

The DNA for the CDR3 is TGCAGGGCGTCCAGCGGGAGCGAGCAGTACTTC. Translated: CRASSGSEQYF. V gene TRBV20-1 combines with J gene TRBJ2-7, with TRBD2 identical over 8 bases. There are 11 residues in the CDR3. The germline V gene encodes CDR1 DFQATT and CDR2 SNEGSKA (reference sequence).

The chain joins TRBV6-4 to TRBJ1-5; no reliable D call. V shed 3 bases and J shed 6 bases, with 12 bases lying between them. The germline CDR1 and CDR2 sequences are MRHNA and SNTAGT. The CDR3 contains 14 residues. This CDR3 is CASSERIGGQPQHF. The CDR3 region has the DNA TGTGCCAGCAGTGAGAGGATAGGTGGTCAGCCCCAGCATTTT.

The chain has TRBV5-5 and TRBJ2-1; D possibly corresponds to TRBD1 (6 bases). From germline, CDR1 is SGHKS and CDR2 YYEKEE (reference sequence). The CDR3 totals 15 residues. V lost 4 bases and J 0 bases, leaving 11 bases between the germline ends. CDR3 region: CASSRQESSYNEQFF. The DNA of the CDR3 is TGTGCCAGCAGCCGACAGGAGAGCTCCTACAATGAGCAGTTCTTC.

The chain employs TRBV3-1 (or the pseudogene TRBV3-2) and TRBJ1-1; no clear D gene. V dropped 4 bases and J dropped 2 bases, with 11 bases sitting between them. The CDR3 is made up of 14 amino acids. Germline V lookup: CDR1 LGHDT, CDR2 YNNKEL (reference sequence). Here the CDR3 DNA reads TGTGCCAGCAGCCGGTCCGGGGTTAACACTGAAGCTTTCTTT. The encoded protein is CASSRSGVNTEAFF.

This clone was detected once. This chain connects TRBV7-6 to TRBJ2-3, with D perhaps TRBD2 (5 bases). Trimming took 5 bases from V and 6 from J, leaving 24 bases between them. This CDR3 is built from 17 residues. Germline V CDR1 and CDR2: SGHVS, FNYEAQ. In DNA, the CDR3 is TGTGCCAGCAGCGACCCCAGGCGTCCTAGGCGGGCGGATACGCAGTATTTT. Amino acids: CASSDPRRPRRADTQYF.

The gene calls are TRBV6-5 and TRBJ1-3, with D perhaps matching TRBD1 (6 bases). The CDR3 loop spans 15 amino acids. In germline, CDR1 is MNHEY, CDR2 SVGAGI. V was pared by 8 bases and J by 0 bases, with 14 bases between. CDR3 protein: CASLWGPNSGNTIYF. The CDR3, as DNA: TGTGCCAGCCTTTGGGGGCCGAACTCTGGAAACACCATATATTTT.

This clone occurred once. The chain uses TRBV6-2 or TRBV6-3 and TRBJ1-5; D perhaps matches TRBD1 (6 bases). Germline V gives CDR1 MNHEY, CDR2 SVGEGT. The CDR3 has 15 amino acids. The V end was cut by 4 bases, the J end by 3 bases, with 13 bases between. CDR3 loop: CASSFRWTDNQPQHF. CDR3 sequence (DNA): TGTGCCAGCAGTTTCCGGTGGACAGACAATCAGCCCCAGCATTTT.

V and J are TRBV27 and TRBJ1-1; no reliable D call. The length of the CDR3 is 13 residues. The germline CDR1 and CDR2 sequences are MNHEY and SMNVEV (reference sequence). V was cut by 3 bases and J by 6 bases, with 11 bases left in between. CDR3 sequence (DNA): TGTGCCAGCAGTTTGGGGAGTTCCCCTGAAGCTTTCTTT. This codes for CASSLGSSPEAFF.

The chain recombines TRBV2 with TRBJ1-1; TRBD1 aligns across 12 bases. CDR1 is SNHLY, CDR2 FYNNEI, per germline. V lost 6 bases, J lost 4 bases, and 9 bases stayed unmatched. The length of the CDR3 is 16 residues. CDR3 sequence reads: CASSQGTGGEGTEAFF. The CDR3 coding sequence is TGTGCCAGCAGCCAGGGGACAGGGGGCGAAGGCACTGAAGCTTTCTTT.

The rearrangement links TRBV19 to TRBJ1-6, with 10 bases identical to TRBD1. Per germline, CDR1 LNHDA and CDR2 SQIVND (reference sequence). V was clipped by 5 bases and J by 10 bases; unmatched bases: 2. This CDR3 comprises 13 residues. Written as DNA, the CDR3 is TGTGCCAGTAGTTCGGACAGGGGGTCACCCCTCCACTTT. It is translated as CASSSDRGSPLHF.

The sample holds a few counts of this clone. This chain links TRBV4-3 with TRBJ1-6; D call uncertain. The V end lost 1 base, the J end lost 4 bases, and 8 bases lay between the germline ends. The germline V gene has CDR1 LGHNA and CDR2 YSLEER. The CDR3 spans 15 residues. The CDR3 region is CASSQAAGYNSPLHF. The DNA for the CDR3 is TGCGCCAGCAGCCAAGCGGCCGGGTATAATTCACCCCTCCACTTT.